This is a list of T cell receptor beta chains from one sample in a study of blood T cell repertoires in COVID-19. Clones were read by immunoSEQ multiplex PCR, and TCRdb kept only the in-frame ones, dropping some. The repertoire holds about 70,000 clones, 80% to 90% seen once, with roughly 5% in the top ten. The sample comprised peripheral blood. The receptors stem from a woman older than 75 with active or convalescent COVID-19. The conserved cysteine and the conserved F or W are not part of the CDR3 here.

V gene: TRBV9; CDR3 length: 13; CDR3 protein: ASSRDLSSNQPQH
V gene: TRBV27; CDR3 length: 13; CDR3 protein: ASKETGGAPHEQY
V gene: TRBV27; CDR3 length: 11; CDR3 protein: ASRLAGIGGYT
V gene: TRBV3-1/TRBV3-2; CDR3 length: 12; CDR3 protein: ASSQDTVNYGYT
V gene: TRBV24-1; CDR3 length: 13; CDR3 protein: ATSDPTTGGLEQF
V gene: TRBV19; CDR3 length: 12; CDR3 protein: ASGPGLGAETQY
V gene: TRBV11-2; CDR3 length: 14; CDR3 protein: ASSSPGQGSYNEQF
V gene: TRBV14; CDR3 length: 12; CDR3 protein: ASSQGRGGYGYT
V gene: TRBV24-1; CDR3 length: 13; CDR3 protein: ATSDGTSGKDEQY
V gene: TRBV15; CDR3 length: 12; CDR3 protein: ATSRGQSWETQY
V gene: TRBV27; CDR3 length: 16; CDR3 protein: ASSPITTSGRPLETQY
V gene: TRBV7-3; CDR3 length: 11; CDR3 protein: ASSSGSSYEQY
V gene: TRBV7-9; CDR3 length: 14; CDR3 protein: ASRIEASGSSYEQY
V gene: TRBV7-9; CDR3 length: 14; CDR3 protein: ASSLQRATYNSPLH
V gene: TRBV6-2/TRBV6-3; CDR3 length: 12; CDR3 protein: ASSYIRGATEAF
V gene: TRBV28; CDR3 length: 11; CDR3 protein: ASSTFSNQPQH
V gene: TRBV7-9; CDR3 length: 13; CDR3 protein: ASSPRGQGRNEAF
V gene: TRBV28; CDR3 length: 13; CDR3 protein: ASSLSGTAHYEQY
V gene: TRBV20-1; CDR3 length: 15; CDR3 protein: SASPAGGGGWTDTQY
V gene: TRBV4-2; CDR3 length: 15; CDR3 protein: ASSTGTIVPYNSPLH
V gene: TRBV27; CDR3 length: 13; CDR3 protein: ASSQYRDSGQPQH
V gene: TRBV7-2; CDR3 length: 11; CDR3 protein: ASSRPGNYGYT
V gene: TRBV5-4; CDR3 length: 13; CDR3 protein: ASSLETGAYNEQF
V gene: TRBV7-9; CDR3 length: 11; CDR3 protein: ASSLLLNYGYT
V gene: TRBV19; CDR3 length: 14; CDR3 protein: ASTRQGGHSNYGYT
V gene: TRBV19; CDR3 length: 14; CDR3 protein: ASSIFPDRAFFGYT
V gene: TRBV27; CDR3 length: 12; CDR3 protein: ASSSGLATDTQY
V gene: TRBV5-1; CDR3 length: 13; CDR3 protein: ASRNRGHANEKLF